Here is one T cell receptor beta chain with its context. This sample is drawn from a study of OX40 agonist ivuxolimab in advanced cancers. This CDR3 is 16 amino acids long. Germline loops: CDR1 LNHDA, CDR2 SQIVND (reference sequence). V lost 6 bases, J lost 7 bases, and 9 bases stayed unmatched. Clones were sequenced by immunoSEQ multiplex PCR, and TCRdb holds only the in-frame ones, with some missing. Counted here are fewer than 60,000 clones, 70% to 80% occurring once; the ten biggest clones make up 3% to 4%. The sequence was obtained from an adult with an advanced solid tumor such as melanoma, head and neck, liver or kidney cancer. Material: CD4+ or CD8+ T cells sorted from blood, obtained in a trial of the OX40 agonist ivuxolimab. This chain uses TRBV19 with TRBJ2-2; 12 nucleotides match TRBD2. Here the CDR3 DNA reads TGTGCCAGTAGGCCACTAGCGGGGGGTGTGGACGGGGAGCTGTTTTTT. This sequence encodes CASRPLAGGVDGELFF. The full variable domain, in which reference TRBV19 and TRBJ2-2 provide the parts outside the CDR3, is DGGITQSPKYLFRKEGQNVTLSCEQNLNHDAMYWYRQDPGQGLRLIYYSQIVNDFQKGDIAEGYSVSREKKESFPLTVTSAQKNPTAFYLCASRPLAGGVDGELFFGEGSRLTVL.